These 19 T cell receptor beta chains share one sample of origin, sequenced in a study of T cell responses to AZD1222 COVID-19 vaccine. Some clones are missing from TCRdb's copy, which holds only in-frame ones; the method was immunoSEQ multiplex PCR. The sample carries more than 35,000 clones, under 85% recorded once. The sample in question was peripheral blood, obtained on day 0 of AZD1222 vaccination. The receptors derive from an adult in good health.

The V gene is TRBV18, the J gene TRBJ2-7; 8 bases are a match to TRBD2. The CDR3 is 18 amino acids. Losses at the gene ends were 6 bases for V and 6 bases for J; bases not matched to a gene: 22. CDR1 is KGHSH, CDR2 LQKENI, per germline. CDR3 in DNA: TGTGCCAGCTCGACGGGACTCGCGGGGGGCCGAAGGGGGGGCGAGCAGTACTTC. Its translation is CASSTGLAGGRRGGEQYF.

V and J are TRBV7-2 and TRBJ2-7, with a tentative D call TRBD2 (6 bases). Germline V gene lookup returns CDR1 SGHTA and CDR2 FQGNSA. This CDR3 has 13 amino acids. The V and J ends lost 5 bases and 7 bases respectively, with 15 bases between them. The DNA for the CDR3 is TGTGCCAGCAGCCTAGAAAGTGGGGGGGAGCAGTACTTC. Translated, it gives CASSLESGGEQYF.

This chain uses TRBV5-4 with TRBJ1-2; TRBD1 matches at 8 bases. Looked up from germline, CDR1 is SGHNT and CDR2 is YYREEE (reference sequence). The CDR3 extends over 14 amino acids. Trimming at V came to 4 bases and at J to 2 bases, leaving 4 bases not matched to a gene. The CDR3 bases are TGTGCCAGCAGCCCGAGGACAGGGAACTATGGCTACACCTTC. Translating gives CASSPRTGNYGYTF. The variable domain in full, with the rest retrieved from reference TRBV5-4 and TRBJ1-2, is ETGVTQSPTHLIKTRGQQVTLRCSSQSGHNTVSWYQQALGQGPQFIFQYYREEENGRGNFPPRFSGLQFPNYSSELNVNALELDDSALYLCASSPRTGNYGYTFGSGTRLTVV.

V and J are TRBV9 and TRBJ1-5; 9 nucleotides line up with TRBD1. Germline CDR1 is SGDLS and CDR2 is YYNGEE. The CDR3 is made up of 15 amino acids. V dropped 1 base and J dropped 4; count of bases not matched to a gene: 3. The CDR3 DNA reads as TGTGCCAGCAGCGTAAACAGGGGGCTGAATCAGCCCCAGCATTTT. Translated, it gives CASSVNRGLNQPQHF.

The V call is TRBV6-5, the J call TRBJ1-6; D not resolved. This CDR3 region has 12 residues. Germline V gene data show CDR1 as MNHEY and CDR2 as SVGAGI. V dropped 6 bases and J dropped 8 bases, with 8 bases sitting between them. The CDR3 is CASSPPYSPLHF. The CDR3 DNA follows: TGTGCCAGCAGCCCCCCGTATTCACCCCTCCACTTT.

The rearrangement uses TRBV7-6 and TRBJ1-5; D remains ambiguous. There are 12 residues in the CDR3. Deletions cut 6 bases from V and 2 bases from J, with 5 bases between. The germline V gene has CDR1 SGHVS and CDR2 FNYEAQ. CDR3 protein: CASSDGNQPQHF. The DNA for the CDR3 is TGTGCCAGCAGTGACGGCAATCAGCCCCAGCATTTT.

This chain connects TRBV9 to TRBJ2-7; 10 nucleotides agree with TRBD2. Germline V gene lookup returns CDR1 SGDLS and CDR2 YYNGEE. This CDR3 spans 15 amino acids. V lost 0 bases, J lost 5 bases, and 5 bases stayed unmatched. The CDR3 spells CASSVGASGSNEQYF. CDR3 DNA: TGTGCCAGCAGCGTAGGGGCTAGCGGGAGCAACGAGCAGTACTTC.

The J gene is TRBJ2-7, the V gene TRBV18; TRBD1 is a possible D gene (6 bases). Trimming took off 1 base at V and 5 bases at J, with 18 bases between the two ends. The CDR3 has 16 residues. CDR1 is KGHSH, CDR2 LQKENI, per germline. In nucleotides, the CDR3 is TGTGCCAGCTCACCACAGCAGGGACACTACTATAACGAGCAGTACTTC. Protein product: CASSPQQGHYYNEQYF.

The chain uses TRBV28 and TRBJ1-4; no clear D gene. CDR1 is MDHEN, CDR2 SYDVKM, per germline. The length of the CDR3 is 14 residues. Trimming took 5 bases from V and 3 from J, leaving 10 bases between them. The DNA for the CDR3 is TGTGCCAGCAGTCCGCGGGGTGCTAATGAAAAACTGTTTTTT. As protein: CASSPRGANEKLFF.

The chain links TRBV6-5 to TRBJ1-1, with D uncertain. V lost 6 bases, J lost 0 bases, and 14 bases lay in between. Germline assignment: CDR1 MNHEY and CDR2 SVGAGI. This CDR3 is 15 amino acids long. This CDR3 is CASSLVPRMNTEAFF. The CDR3 nucleotides read TGTGCCAGCAGCCTCGTCCCCCGCATGAACACTGAAGCTTTCTTT.

The chain employs TRBV19 and TRBJ1-6; 7 bases are shared with TRBD1. This CDR3 has 13 amino acids. Germline V CDR1 and CDR2: LNHDA, SQIVND (reference sequence). The J segment lost 9 bases and the V segment lost 4 bases, leaving 3 bases of the junction unmatched. The CDR3 is CASSSDRASPLHF. Written as DNA, the CDR3 is TGTGCCAGTAGTAGTGACAGGGCTTCACCCCTCCACTTT.

V usage is TRBV12-3 or TRBV12-4 and J usage is TRBJ1-1, with D unresolved. The CDR3 contains 13 residues. Trimming stripped 5 bases from V and 1 base from J, with 8 bases between. The CDR3 here is CASSAGPNTEAFF. For the CDR3, the DNA is TGTGCCAGCAGTGCCGGACCGAACACTGAAGCTTTCTTT.

In this sample, this clone turned up a few times. The chain joins TRBV19 to TRBJ2-5; D is ambiguous. With 4 bases removed from V and 5 bases from J, the gap between germline ends came to 14 bases. Germline loops: CDR1 LNHDA, CDR2 SQIVND (reference sequence). There are 14 residues in the CDR3. The CDR3 spells CASSKGGLTETQYF. The CDR3 DNA is TGTGCCAGTAGTAAAGGTGGCCTAACGGAGACCCAGTACTTC.

The chain links TRBV12-5 to TRBJ2-3; D gene uncertain. V lost 1 base to trimming and J lost 1 base, with 9 bases between them. In germline, CDR1 is LGHNT, CDR2 FRNRAP. The CDR3 runs 15 residues. The chain's CDR3 is CASGLALPRTDTQYF. DNA of the CDR3: TGTGCTAGTGGTTTGGCCCTGCCCCGCACAGATACGCAGTATTTT.

This clone has only one observation. The chain joins TRBV7-9 to TRBJ1-5; no clear D. The germline CDR1 and CDR2 sequences are SEHNR and FQNEAQ (reference sequence). V lost 1 base, J lost 6 bases, and 4 bases lay in between. There are 12 residues in the CDR3. CDR3 loop: CASSLVGQPQHF. CDR3 bases: TGTGCCAGCAGCTTAGTCGGTCAGCCCCAGCATTTT.

This clone was counted a single time. The rearrangement joins TRBV3-1 (or the pseudogene TRBV3-2) to TRBJ2-3; a possible D gene is TRBD1 (5 bases). V was trimmed by 6 bases and J by 2 bases, leaving 12 bases between them. The CDR3 is 14 residues long. CDR1 and CDR2 (germline): LGHDT, YNNKEL (reference sequence). Here the CDR3 DNA reads TGTGCCAGCAGTTTCCAGGGCCTCACAGATACGCAGTATTTT. Its translation: CASSFQGLTDTQYF.

This chain joins TRBV4-3 and TRBJ1-3, with a weak D call TRBD1 (5 bases). V was cut by 1 base and J by 8 bases, with 15 bases left in between. The germline CDR1 and CDR2 sequences are LGHNA and YSLEER. The CDR3 extends over 15 amino acids. For the CDR3, the DNA is TGCGCCAGCAGCCAAGCCCTAGGGGCTTCGGACACCATATATTTT. Translating it yields CASSQALGASDTIYF.

The chain recombines TRBV10-1 with TRBJ1-4, with D hard to call. The CDR3 is made up of 15 amino acids. Per germline, CDR1 WNHNN and CDR2 SYGVQD (reference sequence). V lost 5 bases and J 7 bases, leaving 17 bases between the germline ends. The CDR3 sequence: CASSPGQAGGEKLFF. The CDR3 DNA reads as TGCGCCAGCAGTCCTGGGCAGGCCGGTGGTGAAAAACTGTTTTTT.

V is TRBV27 and J is TRBJ2-3; D is undetermined. The CDR3 is 13 amino acids. V was cut by 3 bases and J by 3 bases, with 7 bases left in between. The germline CDR1 and CDR2 sequences are MNHEY and SMNVEV (reference sequence). The CDR3 nucleotides are TGTGCCAGCAGTTTCTACAGTACAGATACGCAGTATTTT. It yields the protein CASSFYSTDTQYF.